This T cell receptor (beta chain) came from a study of T-cell memory formation after mild COVID-19. Study background: TCR clustering was largely donor specific. Whole-study results and caveats: Balance between CD4 and CD8 was seen in clones contracting day 15 to 85, and a CD4+ lean was seen in later expanders. Whether day 37 second-wave clones are SARS-CoV-2-specific was not confirmed.

In its sample, this clonotype was seen a few times. Antigen unknown. V trimming: 2 bases; J trimming: 8 bases; junction bases outside the gene matches: 11. The CDR3 sequence is 15 residues long. Germline lookup yields CDR1 DFQATT and CDR2 SNEGSKA (reference sequence). From the 5' RACE reads, TCRdb called clonotypes with MiXCR, one entry per CDR3 protein. The top ten hold about 12% of the sample, which has about 45,000 distinct CDR3 sequences, nearly 9.5% seen once. This sequence was found in an adult woman who had mild COVID-19 (a few samples of this study predate the infection). Cell type and time point are not known. The chain couples TRBV20-1 to TRBJ2-1; TRBD2 matches 8 bases. The sequenced material came from PBMCs or a T cell subset sorted from them (not recorded which). CDR3 DNA: TGCAGTGCTAGATCGGGACTAGGAGTCATCGATGAGCAGTTCTTC. It translates to CSARSGLGVIDEQFF.